The 7 T cell receptor beta chains reported below all come from one sample, sequenced in a study of shared clonotypes between healthy human individuals. Measured with immunoSEQ multiplex PCR; TCRdb has only the in-frame clones, and not every one. The sample includes some 2.4 million clones, 93% of them seen just once. Sequenced sample: naive CD4+ T cells from PBMCs. Subset given: CD45RA+ positively selected. Source of these receptors: a man between 18 and 29 years old in good health. Some clones in this sample may be carry-over from other donors' samples.

The chain links TRBV5-1 to TRBJ2-1; TRBD2 might be the D (5 bases). CDR3 length: 12 residues. Germline V gene data show CDR1 as SGHRS and CDR2 as YFSETQ. The V end lost 3 bases, the J end lost 10 bases, and 11 bases lay between the germline ends. CDR3 nucleotide sequence: TGCGCCAGCAGCTGGGCGGGCAAAGAGCAGTTCTTC. The encoded protein is CASSWAGKEQFF.

Here the CDR3 DNA reads TGTGCCAGCAGGGGGAGCACCTCCTACAATGAGCAGTTCTTC. Protein product: CASRGSTSYNEQFF. The chain uses TRBV2 and TRBJ2-1; D is possibly TRBD2 (5 bases). This CDR3 is 14 amino acids long. Between the trimmed V and J ends, which lost 6 bases and 0 bases, there was a span of 9 bases. CDR1 and CDR2 (germline): SNHLY, FYNNEI. The full variable domain, completed using reference TRBV2 and TRBJ2-1, is EPEVTQTPSHQVTQMGQEVILRCVPISNHLYFYWYRQILGQKVEFLVSFYNNEISEKSEIFDDQFSVERPDGSNFTLKIRSTKLEDSAMYFCASRGSTSYNEQFFGPGTRLTVL.

The J gene is TRBJ2-7, the V gene TRBV9; 10 bases line up with TRBD2. The CDR3 has 17 residues. Germline values: CDR1 SGDLS, CDR2 YYNGEE. Trimming took 0 bases from V and 4 from J; bases not matched to a gene: 10. The DNA of the CDR3 is TGTGCCAGCAGCGTAGCTAGCGGGAGACCCGGAATTTACGAGCAGTACTTC. Translated, it gives CASSVASGRPGIYEQYF.

The CDR3 region is CASGLGLDKTQYF. The DNA for the CDR3 is TGTGCTAGTGGTTTGGGACTAGACAAGACCCAGTACTTC. The rearrangement joins TRBV12-5 to TRBJ2-5, with D possibly being TRBD2 (6 bases). The ends were cut back, 1 base at V and 6 bases at J, with 9 bases in the middle. The V gene's germline CDR1 is LGHNT and CDR2 FRNRAP. CDR3 length equals 13 residues. The full variable domain, in which reference TRBV12-5 and TRBJ2-5 provide the parts outside the CDR3, is DARVTQTPRHKVTEMGQEVTMRCQPILGHNTVFWYRQTMMQGLELLAYFRNRAPLDDSGMPKDRFSAEMPDATLATLKIQPSEPRDSAVYFCASGLGLDKTQYFGPGTRLLVL.

This chain uses TRBV7-3 with TRBJ2-5; no reliable D call. The J call may not be correct, given that the DNA end is closer to TRBJ2-7. CDR3 length: 13 amino acids. Germline lookup yields CDR1 SGHTA and CDR2 FQGTGA. CDR3 DNA: TGTGCCAGCAGCTTAACGTCCCACGGCGAGCAGTACTTC. Protein: CASSLTSHGEQYF.

The chain combines TRBV28 with TRBJ2-5; 11 bases are a match to TRBD2. J was trimmed by 2 bases and V by 5 bases; bases with no gene match: 4. Looked up from germline, CDR1 is MDHEN and CDR2 is SYDVKM. The CDR3 has 15 residues. CDR3 in DNA: TGTGCCAGCAGTCCGGGACTAGCGGAGCAAGAGACCCAGTACTTC. As protein: CASSPGLAEQETQYF.

A remark on this clone: Other DNA sequences in this specimen translate into the identical CDR3. This chain joins TRBV5-1 and TRBJ2-3, with a weak D call TRBD1 (6 bases). The V end was cut by 2 bases, the J end by 2 bases, with 9 bases between. Germline V gene sequence: CDR1 SGHRS, CDR2 YFSETQ. The CDR3 sequence is 14 residues long. CDR3 DNA: TGCGCCAGCAGCTTCGGACAGCCCACAGATACGCAGTATTTT. Translated, it gives CASSFGQPTDTQYF.